Below are 20 T cell receptor beta chains sequenced from a single sample in a study of blood T cell repertoires in COVID-19. Sequencing used immunoSEQ multiplex PCR; TCRdb keeps in-frame clones, though not all of them. The data hold about 400,000 clones, with approximately 91% observed a single time. Sequencing was done on a sample of PBMCs or T cells enriched from blood (not recorded which). These receptors were taken from a woman aged 40 to 50 with acute COVID-19.

The chain has TRBV21-1 and TRBJ1-4. TRBV21-1 is classified as a pseudogene. CDR3 length equals 14 residues. CDR3 DNA sequence: TGTGCCAGCATCGCGGGGCACCGGAGTGAAAAACTGTTTTTT. It encodes CASIAGHRSEKLFF.

This chain links TRBV5-4 with TRBJ1-2; 7 bases are a match to TRBD1. The CDR3 is 18 residues long. V was clipped by 5 bases and J by 0 bases; unmatched bases: 16. Germline CDR1 SGHNT, CDR2 YYREEE (reference sequence). The chain's CDR3 is CASSSGSGGLAPNYGYTF. In nucleotides, the CDR3 is TGTGCCAGCAGTTCGGGGTCAGGGGGACTAGCTCCTAACTATGGCTACACCTTC.

The rearrangement links TRBV11-3 to TRBJ2-1, with TRBD2 matching over 15 bases. The CDR3 is 15 amino acids. V was pared by 4 bases and J by 9 bases, with 4 bases of the junction left unmatched. Germline CDR1 reads SGHNT; CDR2 reads YENEEA. CDR3 protein: CASSSGTSGGPEQFF. CDR3 nucleotide sequence: TGTGCCAGCAGCTCGGGGACTAGCGGGGGGCCTGAGCAGTTCTTC.

The chain combines TRBV18 with TRBJ1-1; D perhaps matches TRBD1 (5 bases). The germline CDR1 and CDR2 sequences are KGHSH and LQKENI. CDR3 length: 15 amino acids. Deletions cut 3 bases from V and 2 bases from J, with 13 bases between. This chain's CDR3 is CASSPRGVGNTEAFF. The CDR3 region has the DNA TGTGCCAGCTCACCCCGGGGGGTTGGAAACACTGAAGCTTTCTTT.

The rearrangement uses TRBV6-1 and TRBJ2-7; tentative D call: TRBD2 (5 bases). Trimming pared 0 bases from V and 3 bases from J, leaving 12 bases between. CDR3 length: 15 residues. Germline values: CDR1 MNHNS, CDR2 SASEGT. This CDR3 is CASSEAGRLGYEQYF. In DNA form, the CDR3 reads TGTGCCAGCAGTGAAGCGGGGAGATTGGGCTACGAGCAGTACTTC.

The chain couples TRBV20-1 to TRBJ1-2; tentatively, D is TRBD1 (5 bases). CDR3 size: 13 residues. Germline values: CDR1 DFQATT, CDR2 SNEGSKA (reference sequence). Between the trimmed V and J ends, which lost 3 bases and 6 bases, there was a span of 14 bases. The CDR3 is CSASGPGGDGYTF. The DNA of the CDR3 is TGCAGTGCTAGTGGCCCCGGGGGAGATGGCTACACCTTC.

This sequence joins TRBV9 and TRBJ2-5; D is possibly TRBD1 (6 bases). Germline CDR1 is SGDLS and CDR2 is YYNGEE. Trimming pared 4 bases from V and 7 bases from J, leaving 17 bases between. The CDR3 extends over 14 amino acids. This chain's CDR3 is CASSTRDTWGTQYF. The CDR3, as DNA: TGTGCCAGCAGCACTCGGGACACGTGGGGGACCCAGTACTTC.

In nucleotides, the CDR3 is TGTGCCAGCAGCTTGGAACGGACAGGGGACTACAATGAGCAGTTCTTC. It yields the protein CASSLERTGDYNEQFF. The chain has TRBV7-9 and TRBJ2-1, with TRBD1 matching 9 bases. CDR1 SEHNR and CDR2 FQNEAQ come from the germline V gene (reference sequence). After removal of 3 bases from V and 3 bases from J, the junction contained 6 bases not matched to a gene. The CDR3 is made up of 16 amino acids.

The genes are TRBV7-9 and TRBJ2-1; no reliable D call. Germline CDR1 and CDR2: SEHNR and FQNEAQ (reference sequence). V lost 6 bases to trimming and J lost 7 bases, with 13 bases between them. The CDR3 covers 13 residues. CDR3 region: CASSPVPRNEQFF. Here the CDR3 DNA reads TGTGCCAGCAGTCCAGTGCCTAGGAATGAGCAGTTCTTC.

This sequence joins TRBV11-2 and TRBJ2-1; possibly TRBD1 for D (5 bases). V dropped 2 bases and J dropped 3 bases, with 8 bases sitting between them. The length of the CDR3 is 14 residues. The germline V gene encodes CDR1 SGHAT and CDR2 FQNNGV. The CDR3 protein is CASSLNRLYNEQFF. CDR3 in DNA: TGTGCCAGCAGCTTAAACAGGCTCTACAATGAGCAGTTCTTC. The full variable domain, its missing parts supplied by reference TRBV11-2 and TRBJ2-1, is EAGVAQSPRYKIIEKRQSVAFWCNPISGHATLYWYQQILGQGPKLLIQFQNNGVVDDSQLPKDRFSAERLKGVDSTLKIQPAKLEDSAVYLCASSLNRLYNEQFFGPGTRLTVL.

The V gene is TRBV5-6, the J gene TRBJ2-3; no definite D call. Trimming pared 0 bases from V and 2 bases from J, leaving 7 bases between. The CDR3 runs 14 residues. Germline V CDR1 and CDR2: SGHDT, YYEEEE. Written as DNA, the CDR3 is TGTGCCAGCAGCTTGGAACAGCCCACAGATACGCAGTATTTT. This sequence encodes CASSLEQPTDTQYF.

Only one count was recorded for this clone. The V and J genes are TRBV4-1 and TRBJ2-7, with a tentative D call TRBD2 (6 bases). Germline CDR1 and CDR2: MGHRA and YSYEKL. The CDR3 spans 13 residues. Deletions cut 1 base from V and 6 bases from J, with 10 bases between. CDR3 in amino acids: CASSQGDGGEQYF. DNA for the CDR3: TGCGCCAGCAGCCAAGGCGACGGGGGCGAGCAGTACTTC.

The rearrangement links TRBV16 to TRBJ1-5; maybe TRBD1 (5 bases). There are 15 residues in the CDR3. The ends were cut back, 2 bases at V and 6 bases at J, with 14 bases in the middle. In germline, CDR1 is KGHSY, CDR2 FQNENV. CDR3: CASSQGQGSGQPQHF. Here the CDR3 DNA reads TGTGCCAGCAGCCAAGGGCAGGGAAGTGGTCAGCCCCAGCATTTT.

The V and J genes are TRBV30 and TRBJ1-2; D is unresolved. Germline V lookup: CDR1 GTSNPN, CDR2 SVGIG (reference sequence). V was trimmed by 0 bases and J by 0 bases, leaving 8 bases between them. CDR3 length: 14 amino acids. The CDR3 reads CAWSVGRSNYGYTF. The CDR3 DNA sequence: TGTGCCTGGAGTGTAGGGAGGTCTAACTATGGCTACACCTTC.

The chain recombines TRBV27 with TRBJ1-2; D is possibly TRBD1 (5 bases). Germline V gene lookup returns CDR1 MNHEY and CDR2 SMNVEV (reference sequence). V shed 2 bases and J shed 4 bases, with 11 bases lying between them. The CDR3 runs to 14 residues. The CDR3 sequence: CASSLNRYLYGYTF. Here the CDR3 DNA reads TGTGCCAGCAGTTTAAACAGGTACCTCTATGGCTACACCTTC.

The chain is built from TRBV2 and TRBJ1-2, with a tentative D call TRBD1 (6 bases). V was shortened by 11 bases and J by 1 base, with 14 bases between the two germline ends. The CDR3 spans 13 residues. Germline V gene lookup returns CDR1 SNHLY and CDR2 FYNNEI. The CDR3 nucleotides read TGTGCCCGCCCGGGACACAATAACTATGGCTACACCTTC. As protein: CARPGHNNYGYTF.

On this clone: Other DNA sequences in the same sample also yield this CDR3. The genes are TRBV6-5 and TRBJ2-5; 10 bases map to TRBD2. This CDR3 spans 14 amino acids. The germline gives CDR1 MNHEY, CDR2 SVGAGI. With V trimmed by 0 bases and J by 5 bases, 0 bases remained unmatched. The CDR3 DNA sequence: TGTGCCAGCAGTTACTCGACTAGCGGGGAGACCCAGTACTTC. Protein product: CASSYSTSGETQYF.

V is TRBV14 and J is TRBJ2-7, with a possible D match to TRBD2 (6 bases). Germline values: CDR1 SGHDN, CDR2 FVKESK. The CDR3 runs 13 residues. Trimming pared 6 bases from V and 0 bases from J, leaving 9 bases between. The CDR3 region has the DNA TGTGCCAGCAGTCGGGGGATCTCCTACGAGCAGTACTTC. It translates to CASSRGISYEQYF.

The chain recombines TRBV15 with TRBJ1-5; D is ambiguous. From germline, CDR1 is LNHNV and CDR2 YYDKDF (reference sequence). Trimming left V 1 base short and J 5 bases short, with 15 bases between. This CDR3 contains 16 residues. This chain's CDR3 is CATSRVRKGGYQPQHF. The DNA of the CDR3 is TGTGCCACCAGCAGAGTGCGAAAGGGAGGCTATCAGCCCCAGCATTTT.

J is TRBJ2-1 and V is TRBV6-5; D might be TRBD2 (6 bases). V was cut by 6 bases and J by 4 bases, with 10 bases left in between. The CDR3 runs to 13 residues. The germline V gene has CDR1 MNHEY and CDR2 SVGAGI. The CDR3 sequence: CASSETRYNEQFF. The CDR3 nucleotides read TGTGCCAGCAGCGAGACTAGATACAATGAGCAGTTCTTC.